A single T cell receptor (beta chain) is shown here with its context. Antigen: not known. These data come from a study of T cell responses to AZD1222 COVID-19 vaccine. The study's findings and limits: Clonal diversity was possibly underestimated, and white British individuals and females predominated among donors. Increased Spike-specific TCR breadth and depth were observed after two AZD1222 doses.

Trimming removed 3 bases from V and 7 bases from J; junction bases left unmatched: 8. Germline CDR1 is WSHSY and CDR2 is SAAADI. The CDR3 totals 16 residues. Using immunoSEQ multiplex PCR, the repertoire was profiled, and TCRdb retains in-frame clones only, with some absent. Of 100,000 to 150,000 clones listed, less than 95% were seen once; the top ten hold nearly 4.5%. This chain links TRBV10-2 with TRBJ2-1, with 11 bases aligning to TRBD2. The material was peripheral blood, obtained on day 0 of MenACWY control vaccination. The receptor's source is an adult in good health. CDR3 amino acids: CASSELLAGGTNEQFF. DNA for the CDR3: TGCGCCAGCAGTGAATTGCTAGCGGGGGGTACGAATGAGCAGTTCTTC.